This T cell receptor (beta chain) emerged from a study of blood T cell repertoires in COVID-19. Looking at the study overall: Sample material is recorded as cDNA or gDNA derived from T cells, B-cell-depleted T cells, or PBMCs.

Enrollment of patients from Seattle took place during active infection, with longitudinal follow-up. Sequencing used immunoSEQ multiplex PCR; TCRdb keeps in-frame clones, though not all of them. The data contain some 70,000 clones, 76% of them singletons. The germline gives CDR1 SNHLY, CDR2 FYNNEI. The CDR3 has 13 amino acids. V lost 0 bases, J lost 6 bases, and 5 bases lay in between. The V call is TRBV2, the J call TRBJ2-2, with D unresolved. Sequenced material: peripheral blood. The TCR sequence derives from a man between 60 and 75 years old with COVID-19, enrolled during active disease. The CDR3 reads CASSEAQAGELFF. Written as DNA, the CDR3 is TGTGCCAGCAGTGAAGCGCAGGCCGGGGAGCTGTTTTTT.